The 25 T cell receptor beta chains in this list originate from one sample, sequenced in a study of T-cell reconstitution after alpha-beta-depleted transplantation in children. This sample's TCRbeta library carried unique molecular identifier barcodes. TCRdb used MiXCR to reprocess the PCR reads, holding one entry per CDR3 protein. The sample records about 300,000 distinct CDR3 sequences, roughly a tenth being singletons. Sequences were derived from PBMCs, sampled before TCRalphabeta/CD19-depleted stem cell transplant. The receptors shown here come from a boy less than two years old with acute myeloid leukemia, due to receive a stem cell transplant.

This clonotype has at least ten counts. The rearrangement links TRBV20-1 to TRBJ1-5, with TRBD1 matching over 7 bases. Germline V gene lookup returns CDR1 DFQATT and CDR2 SNEGSKA (reference sequence). V was pared by 1 base and J by 5 bases, with 11 bases of the junction left unmatched. The CDR3 is made up of 16 amino acids. The CDR3 sequence is CSARALQGLRDQPQHF. The CDR3 DNA reads as TGCAGTGCTAGAGCCTTACAGGGGCTGAGGGATCAGCCCCAGCATTTT.

This clonotype was counted many times. The rearrangement joins TRBV11-2 to TRBJ1-6, with D unresolved. The CDR3 sequence is 14 residues long. Germline V lookup: CDR1 SGHAT, CDR2 FQNNGV. Trimming removed 5 bases from V and 3 bases from J, with 8 bases in between. The CDR3 DNA follows: TGTGCCAGCAGCCGTGACGGCTATAATTCACCCCTCCACTTT. Amino acids: CASSRDGYNSPLHF.

This clonotype has a count of ten or more. The chain is built from TRBV7-8 and TRBJ2-1, with D perhaps matching TRBD2 (7 bases). From germline, CDR1 is SGHVS and CDR2 FQNEAQ. CDR3 length: 15 residues. Between the trimmed V and J ends, which lost 3 bases and 4 bases, there was a span of 13 bases. This CDR3 is CASSLGGGIYNEQFF. CDR3 bases: TGTGCCAGCAGCTTGGGCGGGGGCATATACAATGAGCAGTTCTTC.

This clonotype showed up many times. The chain couples TRBV7-9 to TRBJ1-2; D gene ambiguous. The CDR3 is made up of 13 amino acids. The ends were cut back, 3 bases at V and 0 bases at J, with 5 bases in the middle. The germline gives CDR1 SEHNR, CDR2 FQNEAQ (reference sequence). CDR3 residues: CASSFNANYGYTF. DNA for the CDR3: TGTGCCAGCAGCTTCAATGCTAACTATGGCTACACCTTC. Based on the CDR3 plus reference TRBV7-9 and TRBJ1-2, the full variable domain is DTGVSQNPRHKITKRGQNVTFRCDPISEHNRLYWYRQTLGQGPEFLTYFQNEAQLEKSRLLSDRFSAERPKGSFSTLEIQRTEQGDSAMYLCASSFNANYGYTFGSGTRLTVV.

The V and J genes are TRBV7-4 and TRBJ2-1; 9 bases map to TRBD1. The CDR3 spans 16 residues. CDR1 is SGHVT, CDR2 SQSDAQ, per germline. V was pared by 4 bases and J by 6 bases, with 10 bases of the junction left unmatched. CDR3 bases: TGTGCCAGCAGCTCAGGGGGTAGGACAGGGGTCAATGAGCAGTTCTTC. Residues: CASSSGGRTGVNEQFF.

This clonotype has a count of ten or more. J is TRBJ2-3 and V is TRBV5-5; D perhaps matches TRBD1 (5 bases). V gave up 4 bases and J gave up 2 bases, with 14 bases separating them. Germline CDR1 SGHKS, CDR2 YYEKEE (reference sequence). The CDR3 is 15 amino acids. CDR3 amino acids: CASSPWGEPTDTQYF. The CDR3 DNA is TGTGCCAGCAGCCCGTGGGGCGAACCCACAGATACGCAGTATTTT.

This clonotype was counted ten times or more. This rearrangement joins TRBV5-1 to TRBJ2-5, with 7 positions matching TRBD1. The trim removed 4 bases at V and 4 bases at J, leaving 10 bases unmatched. The CDR3 length is 15 residues. CDR1 and CDR2 from the germline V gene are SGHRS and YFSETQ. CDR3 protein: CASSKQGSDGETQYF. CDR3 DNA sequence: TGCGCCAGCAGCAAACAGGGGTCGGACGGAGAGACCCAGTACTTC.

In this sample, this clonotype turned up many times. The rearrangement uses TRBV20-1 and TRBJ2-1; TRBD1 aligns across 7 bases. The CDR3 runs to 13 residues. Germline CDR1 and CDR2: DFQATT and SNEGSKA (reference sequence). The V gene end was trimmed by 4 bases and the J gene end by 5 bases; junction bases not matched to a gene: 5. The DNA for the CDR3 is TGCAGTGCTACTGGACAGGAGGACAATGAGCAGTTCTTC. Residues: CSATGQEDNEQFF.

There are a few counts of this clonotype. The rearrangement links TRBV6-2 or TRBV6-3 to TRBJ2-7; 9 bases are a match to TRBD2. The CDR3 spans 16 residues. Trimming at V came to 5 bases and at J to 5 bases, leaving 13 bases not matched to a gene. The germline gives CDR1 MNHEY, CDR2 SVGEGT. The CDR3 bases are TGTGCCAGCAGTCCAGGGACTAGCCGGGGGCTAGACGAGCAGTACTTC. This gives the protein CASSPGTSRGLDEQYF.

In this sample, this clonotype turned up a few times. V usage is TRBV19 and J usage is TRBJ2-3; 8 bases fit TRBD1. V lost 4 bases to trimming and J lost 1 base; unmatched junction nucleotides: 1. Germline lookup yields CDR1 LNHDA and CDR2 SQIVND (reference sequence). The CDR3 is 14 amino acids. CDR3 sequence reads: CASSKTGGTDTQYF. The CDR3 region has the DNA TGTGCCAGTAGTAAGACAGGGGGCACAGATACGCAGTATTTT.

In this sample, this clonotype turned up many times. The chain has TRBV7-2 and TRBJ2-3, with TRBD2 matching 8 bases. Germline CDR1 and CDR2: SGHTA and FQGNSA. The trim removed 5 bases at V and 3 bases at J, leaving 13 bases unmatched. The CDR3 loop spans 17 amino acids. CDR3 sequence (DNA): TGTGCCAGCAGCACCTTAGCGGGGTCGCACCGTACAGATACGCAGTATTTT. It codes for CASSTLAGSHRTDTQYF.

There are many counts of this clonotype. The gene calls are TRBV5-1 and TRBJ2-2; D is unresolved. Germline lookup yields CDR1 SGHRS and CDR2 YFSETQ. The CDR3 length is 11 residues. V lost 0 bases, J lost 9 bases, and 3 bases lay in between. CDR3 DNA sequence: TGCGCCAGCAGCTTGGTCAGGGAGCTGTTTTTT. Amino acids: CASSLVRELFF.

This clonotype came up once. The chain carries TRBV3-1 and TRBJ2-1; TRBD2 matches at 15 bases. V lost 11 bases, J lost 4 bases, and 15 bases stayed unmatched. In germline, CDR1 is LGHDT, CDR2 YNNKEL (reference sequence). CDR3 length: 18 residues. The CDR3 region has the DNA TGTGCCTGCTGTTTCGGAGGACTAGCGGGAGGGCTGTACAATGAGCAGTTCTTC. This gives the protein CACCFGGLAGGLYNEQFF.

This clonotype was counted many times. The chain combines TRBV3-1 with TRBJ2-2, with TRBD1 matching 7 bases. The CDR3 extends over 14 amino acids. V lost 3 bases, J lost 6 bases, and 4 bases stayed unmatched. Germline loops: CDR1 LGHDT, CDR2 YNNKEL (reference sequence). CDR3 coding DNA: TGTGCCAGCAGCCAGGAGACAGGGTCCGGGGAGCTGTTTTTT. Translation: CASSQETGSGELFF.

This clonotype has at least ten counts. The genes are TRBV6-2 or TRBV6-3 and TRBJ1-4; D is ambiguous. CDR1 is MNHEY and CDR2 is SVGEGT in the germline V gene. The V gene lost 0 bases and the J gene lost 5 bases, with 7 bases spanning the gap. The CDR3 runs 14 residues. CDR3 loop: CASSYSRRNEKLFF. Written as DNA, the CDR3 is TGTGCCAGCAGTTACTCGCGGCGAAATGAAAAACTGTTTTTT.

This clonotype was observed at least ten times. The rearrangement links TRBV4-3 to TRBJ2-1; 8 bases are a match to TRBD1. The CDR3 has 18 amino acids. Germline V gene lookup returns CDR1 LGHNA and CDR2 YSLEER. Trimming took 1 base from V and 2 from J; bases not matched to a gene: 10. In DNA form, the CDR3 reads TGCGCCAGCAGCCAAGGAGCAGGGGGCGCGGGACCCTACAATGAGCAGTTCTTC. Encoded protein: CASSQGAGGAGPYNEQFF.

This clonotype occurred many times. As DNA, the CDR3 is TGCAGTGCTAGCCCTAGCGGGGGCGCTACCGGGGAGCTGTTTTTT. This translates into CSASPSGGATGELFF. V usage is TRBV20-1 and J usage is TRBJ2-2; 10 bases are shared with TRBD2. Per germline, CDR1 DFQATT and CDR2 SNEGSKA (reference sequence). The V segment lost 3 bases and the J segment 5 bases; nucleotides outside the gene matches: 6. The CDR3 is made up of 15 amino acids.

V and J are TRBV6-1 and TRBJ2-1; D unclear. The CDR3 runs to 13 residues. Trimming pared 7 bases from V and 7 bases from J, leaving 14 bases between. Germline CDR1 reads MNHNS; CDR2 reads SASEGT. The CDR3 DNA sequence: TGTGCCAGCACCGAGAGACGGTGGAATGAGCAGTTCTTC. Protein sequence: CASTERRWNEQFF.

As concerns this clonotype: This may come from a read error, since a much larger clone is one base off. The chain couples TRBV6-6 to TRBJ2-7; D is unresolved. Germline CDR1 MNHNY, CDR2 SVGAGI (reference sequence). V lost 10 bases and J lost 5, with 12 bases in between. The CDR3 has 11 amino acids. CDR3 bases: TGTGCCACCCAAGGCGAGCACGAGCAGTACTTC. Its protein product is CATQGEHEQYF.

This clonotype was detected many times. The V gene is TRBV2, the J gene TRBJ1-1, with D hard to call. The germline V gene encodes CDR1 SNHLY and CDR2 FYNNEI. V lost 6 bases and J 2 bases, leaving 16 bases between the germline ends. The CDR3 sequence is 15 residues long. CDR3 sequence reads: CASRRDWFLNTEAFF. The CDR3 DNA reads as TGTGCCAGCAGGCGGGATTGGTTTCTAAACACTGAAGCTTTCTTT.

In this sample, this clonotype turned up many times. The J gene is TRBJ2-7, the V gene TRBV25-1, with TRBD1 identical over 7 bases. CDR3 length: 16 residues. The germline CDR1 and CDR2 sequences are MGHDK and SYGVNS. Losses at the gene ends were 1 base for V and 2 bases for J; bases not matched to a gene: 8. This CDR3 is CASSELGTELPYEQYF. Written as DNA, the CDR3 is TGTGCCAGCAGTGAATTGGGGACAGAATTACCCTACGAGCAGTACTTC.

The V call is TRBV7-2, the J call TRBJ1-1; TRBD1 aligns across 8 bases. The CDR3 is 14 residues long. J gave up 8 bases and V 4 bases, and 9 bases lay outside the gene matches. Germline CDR1 reads SGHTA; CDR2 reads FQGNSA. The CDR3 nucleotides are TGTGCCAGCAGCTCCCAGGGGGCGGCAACCGAAGCTTTCTTT. Translation: CASSSQGAATEAFF.

The CDR3 loop is CASSLNGGPGNIQYF. Here the CDR3 DNA reads TGTGCCAGCAGCTTAAACGGGGGGCCGGGGAACATTCAGTACTTC. The chain is built from TRBV7-3 and TRBJ2-4; possible D gene TRBD2, 7 bases. CDR3 length: 15 residues. Trimming pared 1 base from V and 7 bases from J, leaving 14 bases between. Germline V gene sequence: CDR1 SGHTA, CDR2 FQGTGA.

This clonotype was observed a few times. The chain couples TRBV12-3 or TRBV12-4 to TRBJ2-1; TRBD1 matches at 9 bases. With V trimmed by 5 bases and J by 6 bases, 8 bases remained unmatched. The CDR3 has 15 amino acids. CDR3 amino acids: CASSDRHRGLNEQFF. The CDR3 coding sequence is TGTGCCAGCAGTGACCGGCACAGGGGGCTCAATGAGCAGTTCTTC.

In its sample, this clonotype was seen many times. J is TRBJ2-7 and V is TRBV6-2 or TRBV6-3, with TRBD1 matching over 10 bases. The CDR3 is 15 residues long. V shed 5 bases and J 4 bases; nucleotides not matched to a gene: 8. The germline V gene has CDR1 MNHEY and CDR2 SVGEGT. This CDR3 is CASSLNPGQGYEQYF. The CDR3 DNA reads TGTGCCAGCAGTCTAAATCCGGGACAGGGGTACGAGCAGTACTTC.